The clone carrying this T cell receptor beta chain has more than one count but fewer than ten. Its specificity is unknown. The read ends 3 residues early relative to the CDR3; the germline J gene fills the gap. Assay used: immunoSEQ multiplex PCR; TCRdb lists only in-frame clones, some missing. The sample holds approximately 81,000 clones, and no clone turns up only once. Germline V lookup: CDR1 LNHDA, CDR2 SQIVND (reference sequence). This CDR3 is built from 16 residues. V was trimmed by 5 bases and J by 6 bases, leaving 22 bases between them. The sample is drawn from a study of T cell clonality in common variable immunodeficiency. Study-level points and caveats: What drives increased CVID clonality needs T cell subpopulation sequencing. CVID subjects had higher TCRbeta clonality than healthy controls, most marked in about a third. Repertoire-complication correlations in CVID were limited by patient heterogeneity.

The sample comprised peripheral blood mononuclear cells. This clonotype was obtained from a person aged 18-70 years in good health. This sequence joins TRBV19 and TRBJ1-1, with a possible D match to TRBD1 (6 bases). The covered CDR3 bases are TGTGCCAGTAGTCCCCCTCGACAGGTTAGTGCTCCTGAA. Residues: CASSPPRQVSAPE. Given in full, the CDR3 is CASSPPRQVSAPEAFF. Full variable domain (remainder filled in from reference TRBV19 and TRBJ1-1): DGGITQSPKYLFRKEGQNVTLSCEQNLNHDAMYWYRQDPGQGLRLIYYSQIVNDFQKGDIAEGYSVSREKKESFPLTVTSAQKNPTAFYLCASSPPRQVSAPEAFFGQGTRLTVV.